This T cell receptor beta chain was identified during a study of T cell responses to AZD1222 COVID-19 vaccine. Study findings and constraints: Donors were chiefly white British, with a greater number of females, and clonal diversity was perhaps underestimated.

V trimming: 2 bases; J trimming: 4 bases; junction bases outside the gene matches: 7. CDR1 is SGHTA and CDR2 is FQGTGA in the germline V gene. This CDR3 is 15 amino acids long. The protocol was immunoSEQ multiplex PCR, while the TCRdb copy is restricted to in-frame clones and leaves out a portion. The repertoire holds 110,000 or so clones, approximately 87% seen once, with around 2.3% in the top ten. On this clone: Its antigen is as yet unknown.

The receptor's source is an adult in good health. The chain is built from TRBV7-3 and TRBJ1-1, with 7 nucleotides matching TRBD1. This sample comprised peripheral blood, obtained on day 0 of AZD1222 vaccination. In DNA, the CDR3 is TGTGCCAGCAGCTTAGTAGGGGGCGAAGTCACTGAAGCTTTCTTT. Translation: CASSLVGGEVTEAFF.